This T cell receptor (beta chain) is drawn from a study of blood T cell repertoires in COVID-19. The overall study: Acute-phase and convalescent COVID-19 samples originated in the United States, Italy and Spain. T cells, B-cell-depleted T cells, or PBMCs provided the cDNA or gDNA that served as material.

How the authors handled the data: Amplification of reference gene primers provided the estimated nucleated cell counts. Here immunoSEQ multiplex PCR was the method, and the copy in TCRdb shows in-frame clones only, minus some. That table gives V, J and clone size, and the DNA gave D and trimming. Among a few hundred thousand clones listed, 70% to 90% were seen once. The CDR3 spans 15 residues. Unmatched junction bases numbered 8, after V lost 5 bases and J lost 6 bases. From germline, CDR1 is KGHSH and CDR2 LQKENI. The rearrangement joins TRBV18 to TRBJ1-5, with TRBD1 matching 9 bases. Sequenced sample: peripheral blood. This sequence was found in a man aged 55-75 years with acute or convalescent COVID-19. The DNA for the CDR3 is TGTGCCAGCTCAGCCGGGACAGGGTTTCTTCAGCCCCAGCATTTT. Its protein product is CASSAGTGFLQPQHF.